The rows below give T cell receptor beta chains drawn from one sample of a study of blood T cell repertoires in COVID-19. Generated by immunoSEQ multiplex PCR, the TCRdb table keeps only in-frame clones and is missing some. Of hundreds of thousands of clones detected, 87% appear once; the ten largest clones hold around 12%. The specimen sequenced was peripheral blood. The receptors here all came from a woman between 18 and 29 years old who had recovered from COVID-19. Each CDR3 is given without its conserved first and last residue. A D gene is named only where the DNA matches it firmly.

j_call | d_call | cdr3_length | v_call | cdr3_aa
TRBJ2-7 | . | 13 | TRBV11-3 | ASSLGSRGPYEQY
TRBJ2-7 | . | 13 | TRBV5-4 | ASSRAGLSSYEQY
TRBJ1-2 | . | 13 | TRBV9 | ASSAVGGVDYGYT
TRBJ2-7 | TRBD2 | 14 | TRBV7-2 | ASSLPTSGSYYEQY
TRBJ1-2 | . | 12 | TRBV5-1 | ASSLDSSNYGYT
TRBJ1-4 | TRBD1 | 14 | TRBV6-2/TRBV6-3 | ASSSHGQGAAEKLF
TRBJ2-7 | TRBD1 | 14 | TRBV6-5 | ASSYTLLTGDYEQY
TRBJ1-1 | TRBD1 | 10 | TRBV10-3 | AIREDRDEAF
TRBJ2-6 | . | 13 | TRBV9 | ASSVGHSGANVLT
TRBJ1-6 | TRBD1 | 15 | TRBV2 | ASCGGDRTFYNSPLH
TRBJ2-7 | TRBD1 | 14 | TRBV4-1 | ASSQGGQGLLNEQY
TRBJ2-3 | . | 12 | TRBV7-2 | ASSPSGALHTQY
TRBJ2-7 | . | 12 | TRBV7-2 | ASSSQTGRYEQY
TRBJ2-7 | TRBD2 | 14 | TRBV15 | ATSRPFSGSSYEQY
TRBJ2-5 | . | 13 | TRBV11-2 | ASSLGTGPSETQY
TRBJ2-3 | TRBD2 | 15 | TRBV14 | ASSQDHLAGSTDTQY
TRBJ1-2 | TRBD1 | 16 | TRBV5-1 | ASSEHRDRGPFKAGYT
TRBJ2-7 | TRBD1 | 14 | TRBV6-6 | ASSYWGQDYGIEQY
TRBJ1-6 | . | 13 | TRBV6-5 | ASSYEGTDNSPLH
TRBJ1-2 | . | 11 | TRBV24-1 | ATSDSGLEGYT
TRBJ2-1 | . | 13 | TRBV5-5 | ASSYLRDPVNEQF
TRBJ1-1 | . | 10 | TRBV29-1 | SVFQGPTEAF
TRBJ2-6 | . | 17 | TRBV6-2/TRBV6-3 | ASSDRIGAEYSGANVLT
TRBJ2-3 | . | 13 | TRBV6-5 | ASRTDSGSTDTQY
TRBJ2-7 | TRBD1 | 12 | TRBV11-3 | ASSLDRGLDEQY
TRBJ2-7 | TRBD2 | 14 | TRBV9 | ASSVGVSGDSYEQY
TRBJ1-2 | . | 14 | TRBV4-3 | ASSQDPPGEPKGYT
TRBJ2-2 | . | 12 | TRBV11-2 | ASSLDDRDGELF
TRBJ2-3 | . | 15 | TRBV6-2/TRBV6-3 | ASSYDTGGIWTDTQY
TRBJ1-2 | . | 12 | TRBV5-1 | ASSPGGQIYGYT
TRBJ2-1 | TRBD2 | 13 | TRBV9 | ASSVRLAGGNEQF
TRBJ2-3 | . | 10 | TRBV7-2 | ASSLGLDTQY
TRBJ1-5 | . | 14 | TRBV19 | ASSIVRGASNQPQH
TRBJ1-2 | . | 13 | TRBV15 | ATSRTPGDGGGYT
TRBJ1-6 | TRBD1 | 14 | TRBV5-1 | ASSSGDRGARSPLH
TRBJ2-7 | . | 11 | TRBV12-3/TRBV12-4 | ASSPLLLYEQY
TRBJ2-1 | TRBD2 | 13 | TRBV6-4 | ASSDTGGALGEQF
TRBJ2-6 | TRBD1 | 15 | TRBV9 | ASSVTGTASGANVLT
TRBJ1-2 | . | 12 | TRBV6-6 | ASTWTLRDYGYT
TRBJ1-4 | . | 12 | TRBV9 | ASSVDRENEKLF
TRBJ1-2 | . | 9 | TRBV20-1 | IPSGSYGYT
TRBJ2-1 | TRBD2 | 11 | TRBV4-2 | ASSHSGNNEQF
TRBJ1-6 | TRBD1 | 13 | TRBV4-2 | ASSLWTGDNSPLH
TRBJ1-1 | TRBD1 | 11 | TRBV5-4 | ASSSRTGRVAF
TRBJ2-1 | . | 12 | TRBV18 | ASSQSGAYNEQF
TRBJ1-2 | . | 13 | TRBV4-2 | ASSQGREGTYGYT
TRBJ2-7 | TRBD2 | 10 | TRBV2 | ASGGLVYEQY
TRBJ1-5 | . | 12 | TRBV6-5 | ASRNTGTNQPQH
TRBJ2-7 | TRBD1 | 10 | TRBV12-3/TRBV12-4 | ASSADRYEQY
TRBJ2-1 | TRBD2 | 15 | TRBV4-2 | ASSGEGSLAGVNEQF
TRBJ2-3 | TRBD1 | 13 | TRBV15 | ATSSRDRVTDTQY
TRBJ2-2 | TRBD2 | 10 | TRBV30 | AWRVAGGELF
TRBJ2-7 | . | 10 | TRBV2 | ASSRDYYEQY
TRBJ2-1 | TRBD2 | 16 | TRBV30 | AWSVRASGRIPYNEQF